The 9 T cell receptor beta chains below all came from one sample that was sequenced in a study of blood T cell repertoires in COVID-19. TCRdb's table, derived via immunoSEQ multiplex PCR, lists solely in-frame clones and lacks some. The top ten clones hold roughly 1% of a sample with some 300,000 clones, roughly 84% of them seen once. Sequencing was done on a sample of PBMCs or T cells enriched from blood (not recorded which). All receptors derive from a young woman who had recovered from COVID-19.

This chain connects TRBV6-1 to TRBJ2-7, with a weak D call TRBD1 (6 bases). The V end was cut by 3 bases, the J end by 9 bases, with 12 bases between. Germline CDR1 reads MNHNS; CDR2 reads SASEGT. This CDR3 comprises 12 residues. CDR3 bases: TGTGCCAGCAGTGAGGTGACAGGAGGGCAGTACTTC. Its protein product is CASSEVTGGQYF.

This chain uses TRBV14 with TRBJ1-1; 8 nucleotides match TRBD1. Germline assignment: CDR1 SGHDN and CDR2 FVKESK. CDR3 length: 15 amino acids. With 6 bases clipped from V and 7 bases from J, the junction kept 13 bases outside the gene matches. CDR3 nucleotides: TGTGCCAGCAGTCGTCGGACAGGGACATACAGTGAAGCTTTCTTT. This translates into CASSRRTGTYSEAFF.

The chain combines TRBV7-7 with TRBJ1-1, with D tentatively TRBD1 (5 bases). This CDR3 is 15 amino acids long. Germline V lookup: CDR1 SSHAT, CDR2 FNYEAQ (reference sequence). V was shortened by 5 bases and J by 0 bases, with 13 bases between the two germline ends. As DNA, the CDR3 is TGTGCCAGCAGCCCGGGGGAAATAATGAACACTGAAGCTTTCTTT. Amino acid sequence: CASSPGEIMNTEAFF.

This CDR3 reads CASSETNTQYF. In DNA, the CDR3 is TGTGCCAGCAGTGAAACAAATACGCAGTATTTT. The chain employs TRBV6-1 and TRBJ2-3; no firm D call. In germline, CDR1 is MNHNS, CDR2 SASEGT. V gave up 2 bases and J gave up 7 bases, with 4 bases separating them. This CDR3 is 11 amino acids long.

The gene calls are TRBV11-3 and TRBJ2-1; 7 bases map to TRBD2. The CDR3 has 16 amino acids. Trimming cost V 5 bases and J 3 bases; bases outside gene matches: 10. CDR1 and CDR2 (germline): SGHNT, YENEEA. CDR3 sequence reads: CASSASAGPDYNEQFF. The CDR3 nucleotides are TGTGCCAGCAGCGCTTCAGCGGGGCCGGACTACAATGAGCAGTTCTTC.

The rearrangement links TRBV7-6 to TRBJ2-2, with TRBD1 as a possible D gene (5 bases). Germline V CDR1 and CDR2: SGHVS, FNYEAQ. Trimming stripped 5 bases from V and 1 base from J, with 11 bases between. The length of the CDR3 is 15 residues. The CDR3 region is CASSLDGQNTGELFF. DNA for the CDR3: TGTGCCAGCAGCCTGGACGGACAGAACACCGGGGAGCTGTTTTTT.

V gene TRBV4-1 combines with J gene TRBJ2-7, with 11 bases that match TRBD2. Germline CDR1 and CDR2: MGHRA and YSYEKL. The CDR3 has 17 residues. The V gene end was trimmed by 2 bases and the J gene end by 2 bases; junction bases not matched to a gene: 8. This chain's CDR3 is CASSQRDLAGGTYEQYF. CDR3 sequence (DNA): TGCGCCAGCAGCCAACGAGACCTAGCGGGGGGAACCTACGAGCAGTACTTC.

This chain joins TRBV7-2 and TRBJ2-5, with D perhaps TRBD1 (6 bases). Germline V gives CDR1 SGHTA, CDR2 FQGNSA. CDR3 length equals 15 residues. The V end lost 5 bases, the J end lost 2 bases, and 15 bases lay between the germline ends. For the CDR3, the DNA is TGTGCCAGCAGCGTTTCTACAGGGTTTCAAGAGACCCAGTACTTC. The encoded protein is CASSVSTGFQETQYF.

The chain recombines TRBV6-1 with TRBJ1-3, with 7 bases aligning to TRBD1. Unmatched junction bases numbered 6, after V lost 3 bases and J lost 7 bases. The CDR3 spans 14 residues. CDR1 is MNHNS, CDR2 SASEGT, per germline. CDR3 coding DNA: TGTGCCAGCAGTGACCGACAGGGAGGCAACACCATATATTTT. It encodes CASSDRQGGNTIYF.